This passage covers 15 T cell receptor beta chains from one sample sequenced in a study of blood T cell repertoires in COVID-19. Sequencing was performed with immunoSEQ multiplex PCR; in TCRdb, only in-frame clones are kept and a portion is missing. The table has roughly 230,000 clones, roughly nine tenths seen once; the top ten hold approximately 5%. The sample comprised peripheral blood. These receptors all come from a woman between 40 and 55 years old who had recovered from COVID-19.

CDR3 coding DNA: TGTGCCAGCAGAGACAACATAGCGTCATACTACGAGCAGTACTTC. This sequence encodes CASRDNIASYYEQYF. The V call is TRBV2, the J call TRBJ2-7; possible D gene TRBD2, 5 bases. Germline values: CDR1 SNHLY, CDR2 FYNNEI. V was shortened by 6 bases and J by 3 bases, with 18 bases between the two germline ends. CDR3 length: 15 residues.

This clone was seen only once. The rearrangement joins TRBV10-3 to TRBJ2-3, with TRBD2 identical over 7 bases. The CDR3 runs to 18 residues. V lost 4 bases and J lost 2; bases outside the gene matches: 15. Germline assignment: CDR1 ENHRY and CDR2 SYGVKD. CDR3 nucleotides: TGTGCCATCAGTGCGGGGGGACTCAACCTCCCCATCACAGATACGCAGTATTTT. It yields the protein CAISAGGLNLPITDTQYF.

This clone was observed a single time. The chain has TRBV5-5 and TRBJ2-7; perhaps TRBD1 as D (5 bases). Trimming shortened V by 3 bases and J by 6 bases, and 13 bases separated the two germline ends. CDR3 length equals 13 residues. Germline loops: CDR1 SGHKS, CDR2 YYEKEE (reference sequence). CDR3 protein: CASSWGRLLEQYF. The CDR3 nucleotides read TGTGCCAGCAGCTGGGGCCGCCTCCTCGAGCAGTACTTC.

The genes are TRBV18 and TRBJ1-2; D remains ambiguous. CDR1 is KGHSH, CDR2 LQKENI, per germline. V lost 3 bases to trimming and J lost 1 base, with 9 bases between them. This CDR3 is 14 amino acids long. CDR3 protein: CASSPGIGNYGYTF. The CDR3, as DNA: TGTGCCAGCTCACCCGGGATTGGTAACTATGGCTACACCTTC.

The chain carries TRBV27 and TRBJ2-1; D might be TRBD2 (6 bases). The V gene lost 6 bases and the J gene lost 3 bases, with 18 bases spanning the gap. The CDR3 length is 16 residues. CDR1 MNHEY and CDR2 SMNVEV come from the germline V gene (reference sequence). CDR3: CASRTSGRSHYNEQFF. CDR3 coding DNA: TGTGCCAGCAGGACATCAGGGAGGTCTCACTACAATGAGCAGTTCTTC.

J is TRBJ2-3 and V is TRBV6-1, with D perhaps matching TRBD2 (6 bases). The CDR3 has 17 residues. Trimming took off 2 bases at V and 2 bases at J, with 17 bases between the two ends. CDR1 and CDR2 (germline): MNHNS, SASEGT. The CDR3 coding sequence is TGTGCCAGCAGTGAAAGTGGGGGACTCCTTTACACAGATACGCAGTATTTT. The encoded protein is CASSESGGLLYTDTQYF.

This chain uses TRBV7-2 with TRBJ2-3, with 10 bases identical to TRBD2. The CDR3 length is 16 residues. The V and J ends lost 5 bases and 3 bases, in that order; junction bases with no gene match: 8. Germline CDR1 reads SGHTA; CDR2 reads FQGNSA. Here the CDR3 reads CASSTSSGSGTDTQYF. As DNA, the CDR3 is TGTGCCAGCAGCACTTCTAGCGGGAGCGGAACAGATACGCAGTATTTT.

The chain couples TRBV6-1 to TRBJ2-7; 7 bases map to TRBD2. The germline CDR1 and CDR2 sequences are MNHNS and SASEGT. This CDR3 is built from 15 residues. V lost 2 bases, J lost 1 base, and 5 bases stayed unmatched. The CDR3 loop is CASSEWAGDSYEQYF. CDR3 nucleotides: TGTGCCAGCAGTGAATGGGCGGGGGATTCCTACGAGCAGTACTTC.

In DNA form, the CDR3 reads TGTGCCAGCAGCTTGTTGGTACGGGTAAACGGTCCCCATAATTCACCCCTCCACTTT. This encodes CASSLLVRVNGPHNSPLHF. The chain combines TRBV5-6 with TRBJ1-6; no definite D call. V gave up 1 base and J gave up 5 bases, with 22 bases separating them. Per the germline V gene, CDR1 is SGHDT and CDR2 is YYEEEE. This CDR3 has 19 residues.

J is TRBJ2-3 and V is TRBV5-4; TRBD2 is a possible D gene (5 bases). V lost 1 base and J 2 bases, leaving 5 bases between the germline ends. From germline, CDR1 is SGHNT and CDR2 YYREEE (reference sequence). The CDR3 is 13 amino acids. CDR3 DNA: TGTGCCAGCAGCTTGCGGGACACAGATACGCAGTATTTT. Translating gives CASSLRDTDTQYF.

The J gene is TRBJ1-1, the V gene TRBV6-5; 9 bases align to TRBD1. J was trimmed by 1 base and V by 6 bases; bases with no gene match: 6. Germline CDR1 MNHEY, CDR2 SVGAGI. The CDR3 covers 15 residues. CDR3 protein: CASRTGTGRNTEAFF. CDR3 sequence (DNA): TGTGCCAGCAGAACCGGGACAGGGAGGAACACTGAAGCTTTCTTT.

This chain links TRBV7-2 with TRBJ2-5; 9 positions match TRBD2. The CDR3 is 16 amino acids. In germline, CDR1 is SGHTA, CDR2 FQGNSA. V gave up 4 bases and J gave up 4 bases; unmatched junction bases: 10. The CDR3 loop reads CASSSRGLAGLETQYF. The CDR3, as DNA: TGTGCCAGCAGCTCGCGAGGGCTAGCGGGGTTAGAGACCCAGTACTTC.

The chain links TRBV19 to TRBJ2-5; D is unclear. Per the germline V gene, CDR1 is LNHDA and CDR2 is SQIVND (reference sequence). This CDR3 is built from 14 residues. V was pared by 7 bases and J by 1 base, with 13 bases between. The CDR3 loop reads CASMSHTTQETQYF. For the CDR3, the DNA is TGTGCCAGTATGTCACACACTACCCAAGAGACCCAGTACTTC.

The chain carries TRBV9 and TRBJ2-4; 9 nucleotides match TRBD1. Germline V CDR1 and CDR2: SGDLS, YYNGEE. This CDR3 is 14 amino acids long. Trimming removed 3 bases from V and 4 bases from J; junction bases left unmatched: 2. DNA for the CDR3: TGTGCCAGCAGCGCCGGGACAGGGAAAAACATTCAGTACTTC. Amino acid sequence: CASSAGTGKNIQYF.

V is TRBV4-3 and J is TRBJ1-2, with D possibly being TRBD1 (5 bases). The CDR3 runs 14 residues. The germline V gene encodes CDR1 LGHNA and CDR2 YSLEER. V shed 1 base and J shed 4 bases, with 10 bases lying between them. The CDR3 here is CASSQAWTPYGYTF. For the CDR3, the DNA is TGCGCCAGCAGCCAAGCATGGACACCCTATGGCTACACCTTC.